This TCR beta chain stems from a study of Ad26.COV2.S vaccination and SARS-CoV-2 variants. Sequenced by immunoSEQ multiplex PCR; TCRdb stores in-frame clones only, minus some. This table has just over 350,000 clones, 70% to 90% appearing once. Treatment described: roughly 18 received Ad26.COV2.S at low or high dose, single or two shots; several received placebo; per-sample allocation not given. Sampling took place 63 days after the first vaccine or placebo injection. Trimming pared 0 bases from V and 5 bases from J, leaving 22 bases between. Per germline, CDR1 MNHEY and CDR2 SVGEGT. The CDR3 has 18 residues.

This clonotype originated in a person aged 18 to 65 who received the Ad26.COV2.S COVID-19 vaccine or a placebo. The V and J genes are TRBV6-2 or TRBV6-3 and TRBJ2-5; D is perhaps TRBD2 (5 bases). The sequencing here drew on peripheral blood, taken in a trial of Ad26.COV2.S vaccine versus placebo. CDR3 nucleotides: TGTGCCAGCAGTTACTCAGGATCCGGGGTCAACCAAGCGGAGACCCAGTACTTC. As protein: CASSYSGSGVNQAETQYF.